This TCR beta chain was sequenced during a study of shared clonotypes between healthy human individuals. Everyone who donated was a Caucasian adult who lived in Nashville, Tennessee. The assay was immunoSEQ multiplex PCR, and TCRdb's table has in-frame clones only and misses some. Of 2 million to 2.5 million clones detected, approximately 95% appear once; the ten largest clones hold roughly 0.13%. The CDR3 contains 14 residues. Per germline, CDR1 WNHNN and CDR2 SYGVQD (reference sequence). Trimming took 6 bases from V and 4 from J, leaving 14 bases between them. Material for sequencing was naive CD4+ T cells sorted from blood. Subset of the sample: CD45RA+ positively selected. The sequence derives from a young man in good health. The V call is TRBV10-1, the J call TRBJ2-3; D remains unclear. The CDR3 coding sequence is TGCGCCAGCAGCCCGACCCCCCGGGCAGATACGCAGTATTTT. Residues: CASSPTPRADTQYF.